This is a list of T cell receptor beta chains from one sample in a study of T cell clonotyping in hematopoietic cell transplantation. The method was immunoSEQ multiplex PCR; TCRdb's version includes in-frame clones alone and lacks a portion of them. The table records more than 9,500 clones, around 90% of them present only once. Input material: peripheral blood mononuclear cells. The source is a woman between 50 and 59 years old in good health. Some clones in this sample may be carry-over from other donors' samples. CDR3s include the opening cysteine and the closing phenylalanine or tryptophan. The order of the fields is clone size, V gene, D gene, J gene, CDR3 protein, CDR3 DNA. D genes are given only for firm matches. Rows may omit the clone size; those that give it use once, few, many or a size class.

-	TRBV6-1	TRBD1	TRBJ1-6	CASSEGQDLQSPLHF	TGTGCCAGCAGTGAGGGACAGGATTTACAGTCACCCCTCCACTTT
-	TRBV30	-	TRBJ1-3	CAWITGNSGNTIYF	TGTGCCTGGATAACAGGGAACTCTGGAAACACCATATATTTT
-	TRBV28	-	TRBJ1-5	CASSLLRRLLHF	TGTGCCAGCAGTTTATTGAGGCGCCTTTTGCATTTT
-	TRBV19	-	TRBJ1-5	CASSRVYSNQPQHF	TGTGCCAGTAGTCGGGTCTATAGCAATCAGCCCCAGCATTTT
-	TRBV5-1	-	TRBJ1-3	CASSLGGISGNTIYF	TGCGCCAGCAGCTTGGGAGGGATCTCTGGAAACACCATATATTTT
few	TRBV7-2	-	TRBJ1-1	CASTTWGRGTEAFF	TGTGCCAGCACCACCTGGGGCAGGGGCACTGAAGCTTTCTTT
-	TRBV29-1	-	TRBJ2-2	CSVPGERAGELFF	TGCAGCGTTCCCGGGGAGAGGGCCGGGGAGCTGTTTTTT
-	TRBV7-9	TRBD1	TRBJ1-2	CASSFGDRQTYVRYTF	TGTGCCAGCAGCTTTGGGGACAGACAAACCTATGTTCGCTACACCTTC
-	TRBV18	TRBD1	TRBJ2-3	CASSPQGQGTSTDTQYF	TGTGCCAGCTCACCACAGGGACAGGGTACTAGCACAGATACGCAGTATTTT
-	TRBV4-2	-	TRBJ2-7	CASSPGPQRSEQYF	TGTGCCAGCAGCCCAGGACCCCAAAGAAGCGAGCAGTACTTC
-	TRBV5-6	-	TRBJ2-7	CASSQDMTSSYEQYF	TGTGCCAGCAGTCAAGACATGACGAGCTCCTACGAGCAGTACTTC
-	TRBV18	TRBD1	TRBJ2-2	CASSRQGVKNTGELFF	TGTGCCAGCTCACGTCAGGGGGTTAAGAACACCGGGGAGCTGTTTTTT
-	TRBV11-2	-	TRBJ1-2	CASSPQENYGYTF	TGTGCCAGCAGCCCACAGGAAAACTATGGCTACACCTTC
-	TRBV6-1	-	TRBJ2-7	CASSEGMEYEQYF	TGTGCCAGCAGTGAAGGTATGGAGTACGAGCAGTACTTC
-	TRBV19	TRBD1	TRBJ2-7	CASSIQGDSYEQYF	TGTGCCAGTAGTATACAGGGGGATTCCTACGAGCAGTACTTC
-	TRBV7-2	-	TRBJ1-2	CASSLSPGGYGYTF	TGTGCCAGCAGCTTAAGTCCGGGGGGCTATGGCTACACCTTC
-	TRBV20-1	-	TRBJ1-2	CSATGSGGYTF	TGCAGTGCGACAGGATCGGGTGGCTACACCTTC
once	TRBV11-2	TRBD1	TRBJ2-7	CASSFDRGRHEQYF	TGTGCCAGCAGCTTCGACAGGGGGCGCCACGAGCAGTACTTC
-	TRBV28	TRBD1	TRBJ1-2	CASSTQTGLDYGYTF	TGTGCCAGCAGTACTCAGACAGGGCTGGACTATGGCTACACCTTC
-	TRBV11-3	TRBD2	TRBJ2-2	CASSFRSGTSNTGELFF	TGTGCCAGCAGCTTCCGCTCCGGGACTAGCAATACCGGGGAGCTGTTTTTT
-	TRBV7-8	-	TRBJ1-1	CASSLWGARNTEAFF	TGTGCCAGCAGCTTATGGGGGGCTCGGAACACTGAAGCTTTCTTT
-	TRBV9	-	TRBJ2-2	CASSVERNTGELFF	TGTGCCAGCAGCGTAGAGAGAAACACCGGGGAGCTGTTTTTT
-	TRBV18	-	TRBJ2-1	CASSNQGQGSYNEQFF	TGTGCCAGCTCAAACCAAGGGCAGGGGTCATACAATGAGCAGTTCTTC
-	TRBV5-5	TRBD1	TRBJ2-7	CASSPKPGGFYEQYF	TGTGCCAGCAGCCCCAAGCCAGGGGGCTTCTACGAGCAGTACTTC
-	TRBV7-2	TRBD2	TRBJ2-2	CASNILAVTGELFF	TGTGCCAGCAACATACTAGCGGTCACCGGGGAGCTGTTTTTT
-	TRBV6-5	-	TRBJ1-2	CASSSWGETYGYTF	TGTGCCAGCAGTTCCTGGGGGGAAACTTATGGCTACACCTTC
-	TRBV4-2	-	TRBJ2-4	CASSQDGGENIQYF	TGTGCCAGCAGCCAAGATGGTGGGGAAAACATTCAGTACTTC
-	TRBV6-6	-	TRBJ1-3	CASSSGTTVSGNTIYF	TGTGCCAGCAGTTCGGGCACCACTGTCTCTGGAAACACCATATATTTT
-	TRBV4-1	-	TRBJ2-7	CASSQTTDYEQYF	TGCGCCAGCAGCCAAACCACAGACTACGAGCAGTACTTC
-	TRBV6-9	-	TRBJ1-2	CASSYQGIYGYTF	TGTGCCAGCAGTTATCAGGGTATCTATGGCTACACCTTC
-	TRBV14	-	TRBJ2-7	CASSQDWAGTYEQYF	TGTGCCAGCAGCCAAGATTGGGCGGGTACCTACGAGCAGTACTTC
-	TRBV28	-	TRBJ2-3	CACVGVSTDTQYF	TGTGCCTGCGTCGGGGTTAGCACAGATACGCAGTATTTT
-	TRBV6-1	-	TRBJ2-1	CASSEAGDPYNEQFF	TGTGCCAGCAGTGAAGCGGGGGACCCCTACAATGAGCAGTTCTTC